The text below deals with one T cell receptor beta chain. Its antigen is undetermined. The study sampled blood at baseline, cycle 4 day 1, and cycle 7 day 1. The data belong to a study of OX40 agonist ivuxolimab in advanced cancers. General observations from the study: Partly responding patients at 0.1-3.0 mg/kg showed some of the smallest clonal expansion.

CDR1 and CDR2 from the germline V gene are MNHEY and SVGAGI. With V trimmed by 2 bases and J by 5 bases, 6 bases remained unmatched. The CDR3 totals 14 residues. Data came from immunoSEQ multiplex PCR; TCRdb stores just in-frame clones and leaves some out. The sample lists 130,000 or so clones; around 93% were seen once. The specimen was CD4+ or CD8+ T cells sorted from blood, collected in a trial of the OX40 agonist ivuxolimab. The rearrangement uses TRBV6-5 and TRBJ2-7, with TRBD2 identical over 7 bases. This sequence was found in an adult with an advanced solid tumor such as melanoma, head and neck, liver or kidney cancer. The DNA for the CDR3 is TGTGCCAGCAGTTACCTGAGCGGGATGAACGAGCAGTACTTC. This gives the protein CASSYLSGMNEQYF.